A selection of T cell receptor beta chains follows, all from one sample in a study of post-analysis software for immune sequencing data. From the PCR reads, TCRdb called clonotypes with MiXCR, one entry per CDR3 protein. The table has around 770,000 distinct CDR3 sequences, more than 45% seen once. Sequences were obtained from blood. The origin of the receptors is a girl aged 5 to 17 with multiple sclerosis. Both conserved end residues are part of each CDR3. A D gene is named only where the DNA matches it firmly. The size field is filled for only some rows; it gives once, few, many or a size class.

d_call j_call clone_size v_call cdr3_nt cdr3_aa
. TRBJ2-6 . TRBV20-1 TGCAGTGCACAACAGCAGGGGACGGCCGGGGCCAACGTCCTGACTTTC CSAQQQGTAGANVLTF
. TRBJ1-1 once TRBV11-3 TGTGCCAGCAGCTCGTCCAGCAACACTGAAGCTTTCTTT CASSSSSNTEAFF
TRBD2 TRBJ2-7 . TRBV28 TGTGCCAGCAGTCCTAGCTGGACTAGCGGGAGGGACTACGAGCAGTACTTC CASSPSWTSGRDYEQYF
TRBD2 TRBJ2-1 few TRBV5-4 TGTGCCAGCAGCAAGGGACTAGCGGGAGAGGTCCACAATGAGCAGTTCTTC CASSKGLAGEVHNEQFF
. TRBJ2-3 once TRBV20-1 TGCAGTGCTAGCGGGATCGGCACAGATACGCAGTATTTT CSASGIGTDTQYF
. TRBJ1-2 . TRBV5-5 TGTGCCAGCAGCCTCTGGGAGAGAGGTGCGCTTGGCTACACCTTC CASSLWERGALGYTF
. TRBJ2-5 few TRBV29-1 TGCAGCGTGGTTACGGAGGGGCAAGAGACCCAGTACTTC CSVVTEGQETQYF
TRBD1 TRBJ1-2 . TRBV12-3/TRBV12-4 TGTGCCAGCACCTCAGGGGGGAACTATGGCTACACCTTC CASTSGGNYGYTF
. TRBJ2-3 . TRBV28 TGTGCCAGCAGACCCACCGGGACTTGGGACACAGATACGCAGTATTTT CASRPTGTWDTDTQYF
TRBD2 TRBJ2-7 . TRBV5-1 TGCGCCAGCAGCTTGGCGTCTAGCGGGAGGCCGTTCGAGTACGAGCAGTACTTC CASSLASSGRPFEYEQYF
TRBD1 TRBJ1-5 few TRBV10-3 TGTGCCATCAGTGAGTCGACTTTGGCTAGCAGGGGGGGTGATCAGCCCCAGCATTTT CAISESTLASRGGDQPQHF
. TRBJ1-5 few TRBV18 TGTGCCAGCTCACCTTTGACAGGCACCAATCAGCCCCAGCATTTT CASSPLTGTNQPQHF
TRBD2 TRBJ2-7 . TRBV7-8 TGTGCCAGCAGCCTGAGGGGACTAGCGGGAGGCGAGCAGTACTTC CASSLRGLAGGEQYF
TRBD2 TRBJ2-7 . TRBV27 TGTGCCAGCAAGGGTAGCGGGAGGCCCTACGAGCAGTACTTC CASKGSGRPYEQYF
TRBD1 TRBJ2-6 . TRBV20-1 TGCAGTGCTAGGGTCCCCTATCCGGGACAGGGGGGAGTAACCCGCTCTGGGGCCAACGTCCGGACTTTC CSARVPYPGQGGVTRSGANVRTF
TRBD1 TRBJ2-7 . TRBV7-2 TGTGCCAGCAGCGGCGGGACAGGAGGCCGGCAGTACTTC CASSGGTGGRQYF
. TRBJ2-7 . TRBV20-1 TGCAGTGCTAGGAAATTAGCCGGATCACCCTACGAGCAGTACTTC CSARKLAGSPYEQYF
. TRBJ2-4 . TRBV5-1 TGCGCCAGCAGCTGGGAACTATTCACCGTAGACATTCAGTACTTC CASSWELFTVDIQYF
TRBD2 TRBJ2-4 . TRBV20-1 TGCAGTGCTAGAGATTCGGGTCTAGCGGGAAGAGGAACCAAAAACATTCAGTACTTC CSARDSGLAGRGTKNIQYF
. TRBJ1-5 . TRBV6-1 TGTGCCACCTTTCCCAGGGGATTCAATCAGCCCCAGCATTTT CATFPRGFNQPQHF
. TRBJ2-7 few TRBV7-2 TGTGCCAGCAGCTTAGTCACGGAGATTTACGAGCAGTACTTC CASSLVTEIYEQYF
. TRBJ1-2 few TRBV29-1 TGCAGCGTTGATGAAGGATTCTATGGCTACACCTTC CSVDEGFYGYTF
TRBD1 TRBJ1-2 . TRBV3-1 TGTGCCAGCAGCCAAGCAGGGGGGAACCCCCTATATGGCTACACCTTC CASSQAGGNPLYGYTF
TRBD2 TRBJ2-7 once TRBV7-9 TGTGCCAGCAGTAGAGAATGGCTAGCGGGACTCGCCTACGAGCAGTACTTC CASSREWLAGLAYEQYF
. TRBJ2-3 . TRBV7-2 TGTGCCAGCAGCTTAATTTACAACGAGACTAGCACAGATACGCAGTATTTT CASSLIYNETSTDTQYF
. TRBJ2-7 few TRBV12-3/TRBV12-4 TGTGCCAGCAGTCCCGTGACTAGCTCCTACGAGCAGTACTTC CASSPVTSSYEQYF
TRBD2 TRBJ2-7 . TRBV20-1 TGCAGTGCTAGAGTACCCGGGGTAGCGGGAGTCGAGCAGTACTTC CSARVPGVAGVEQYF
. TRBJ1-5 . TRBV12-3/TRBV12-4 TGTGCCAGCAGTTTAGCGCAGGGACATCAGCCCCAGCATTTT CASSLAQGHQPQHF
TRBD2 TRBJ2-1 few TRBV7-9 TGTGCCAGCAGCCCTCAGACTAGCGGGAGCTCCTACAATGAGCAGTTCTTC CASSPQTSGSSYNEQFF
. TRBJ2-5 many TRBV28 TGTGCCAGCAGTTTACGATCAGGGGAAGAGACCCAGTACTTC CASSLRSGEETQYF
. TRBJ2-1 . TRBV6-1 TGTGCCAGCAGCGCCTCCCGACAGGAGTTCTCCTACAATGAGCAGTTCTTC CASSASRQEFSYNEQFF
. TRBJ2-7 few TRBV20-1 TGCAGTGCTAGAGGAGGGGACCCCGTCTACGAGCAGTACTTC CSARGGDPVYEQYF
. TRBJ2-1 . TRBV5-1 TGCGCCAGCAGCTCCGGCCTACTACCCCTTAATGAGCAGTTCTTC CASSSGLLPLNEQFF
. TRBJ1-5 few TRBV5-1 TGCGCCAGCAGCTTGGCAAGTGGTTATCAGCCCCAGCATTTT CASSLASGYQPQHF
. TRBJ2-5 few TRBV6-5 TGTGCCAGCAGGGAGGTGGGGGAAGGGACCCAGTACTTC CASREVGEGTQYF
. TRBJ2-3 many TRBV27 TGTGCCAGCAGCTTGGCGGTCACAGATACGCAGTATTTT CASSLAVTDTQYF
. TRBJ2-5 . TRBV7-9 TGTGCCAGCAATGGGGGACCCCGGGAGACCCAGTACTTC CASNGGPRETQYF
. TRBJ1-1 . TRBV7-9 TGTGCCAGCAGCCATCAGGACGGGGGCTACACTGAAGCTTTCTTT CASSHQDGGYTEAFF
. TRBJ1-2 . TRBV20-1 TGCAGTGCTGCCGGGGGGAGGGGCCCGGTTGGCTACACCTTC CSAAGGRGPVGYTF
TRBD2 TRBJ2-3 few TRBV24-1 TGTGCCACCAGCGACGACGGGAGGTGGGGTACGCAGTATTTT CATSDDGRWGTQYF
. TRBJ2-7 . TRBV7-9 TGTGCCAGCAGCTTAACCCAATACACCTACGAGCAGTACTTC CASSLTQYTYEQYF
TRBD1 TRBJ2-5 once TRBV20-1 TGCAGTGCTAGAGCGACAGGGGGCCCCGAGACCCAGTACTTC CSARATGGPETQYF
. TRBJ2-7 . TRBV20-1 TGCAGTGCGAGAGGTGGGATAACGTCCTACGAGCAGTACTTC CSARGGITSYEQYF
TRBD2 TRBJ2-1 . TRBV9 TGTGCCAGCAGCGTAGCTACAGGGACTAGCGGGTCTACCCCAGGGGGTGAGCAGTTCTTC CASSVATGTSGSTPGGEQFF
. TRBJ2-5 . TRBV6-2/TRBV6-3 TGTGCCAGCAGGAGGTGGATCCAAGAGACCCAGTACTTC CASRRWIQETQYF
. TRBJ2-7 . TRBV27 TGTGCCAGCAGTTGGAGCAGCAGGATCAACTACGAGCAGTACTTC CASSWSSRINYEQYF
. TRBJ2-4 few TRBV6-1 TGTGCCAGCAGTATCGGGACACCTAAAAACATTCAGTACTTC CASSIGTPKNIQYF
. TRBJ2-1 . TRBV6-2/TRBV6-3 TGTGCCAGCAGTTACTCGAGTGGCTCTAGACAGTTCTTC CASSYSSGSRQFF
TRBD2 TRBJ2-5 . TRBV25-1 TGTGCCAGCAGTCCTCCGGGACTAGCGGGAGAGACCCAGTACTTC CASSPPGLAGETQYF
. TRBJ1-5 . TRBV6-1 TGTGCCAGCAGGGAACGACAGACGGGGGTGAATCAGCCCCAGCATTTT CASRERQTGVNQPQHF
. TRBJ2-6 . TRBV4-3 TGCGCCAGCAGCCCTGAGAACTCTGGGGCCAACGTCCTGACTTTC CASSPENSGANVLTF
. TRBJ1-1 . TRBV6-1 TGTGCCAGCACACCTTGGGTAGACACTGAAGCTTTCTTT CASTPWVDTEAFF
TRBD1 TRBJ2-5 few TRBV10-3 TGTGCCATCAGTGAGCCACGGACAGGGTCGCAAGAGACCCAGTACTTC CAISEPRTGSQETQYF
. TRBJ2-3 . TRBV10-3 TGTGCCATCAGGGGAGTGAATTCAGATACGCAGTATTTT CAIRGVNSDTQYF